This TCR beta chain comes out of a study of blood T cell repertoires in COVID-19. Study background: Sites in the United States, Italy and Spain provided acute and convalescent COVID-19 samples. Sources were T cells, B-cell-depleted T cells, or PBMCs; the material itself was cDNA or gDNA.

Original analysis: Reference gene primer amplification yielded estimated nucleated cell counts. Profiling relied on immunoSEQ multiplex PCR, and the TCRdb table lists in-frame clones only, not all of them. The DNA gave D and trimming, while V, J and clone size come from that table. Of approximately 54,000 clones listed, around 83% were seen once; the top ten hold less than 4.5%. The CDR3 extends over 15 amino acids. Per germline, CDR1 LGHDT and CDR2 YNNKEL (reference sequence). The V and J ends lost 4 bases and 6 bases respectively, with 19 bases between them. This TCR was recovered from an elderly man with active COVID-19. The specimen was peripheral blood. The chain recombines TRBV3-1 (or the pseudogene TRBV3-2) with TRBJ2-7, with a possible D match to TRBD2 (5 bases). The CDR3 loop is CASSPIGSTSGEQYF. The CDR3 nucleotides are TGTGCCAGCAGCCCTATTGGGTCTACCAGCGGCGAGCAGTACTTC.